This T cell receptor (beta chain) was captured by sequencing in a study of control samples from healthy donors and cancer patients. Sequencing used immunoSEQ multiplex PCR; TCRdb keeps in-frame clones, though not all of them. The sample has more than 95,000 clones; roughly 90% are singletons. The sequencing input was PBMCs. The source is a man aged 55-75 years with lung cancer.

CDR3 in DNA: TGTGCCTGGAGTGTACAGAGGGCCCGAGGAGCTTTCTTT. It specifies CAWSVQRARGAFF. The chain links TRBV30 to TRBJ1-1, with D uncertain. Germline assignment: CDR1 GTSNPN and CDR2 SVGIG (reference sequence). V was cut by 0 bases and J by 10 bases, with 15 bases left in between. The CDR3 runs to 13 residues. The full variable domain, in which reference TRBV30 and TRBJ1-1 provide the parts outside the CDR3, is SQTIHQWPATLVQPVGSPLSLECTVEGTSNPNLYWYRQAAGRGLQLLFYSVGIGQISSEVPQNLSASRPQDRQFILSSKKLLLSDSGFYLCAWSVQRARGAFFGQGTRLTVV.